Listed below are T cell receptor beta chains from one sample, sequenced in a study of T-cell reconstitution after alpha-beta-depleted transplantation in children. TCRdb itself ran the PCR reads through MiXCR, one entry per CDR3 protein. In the table there are about 110,000 distinct CDR3 sequences, 10% of which are singletons. Sequencing was performed on PBMCs from the stem cell graft donor, taken from the stem cell graft. The receptor source for this set is a human donor who donated a stem cell graft to a child with acute lymphoblastic leukemia. CDR3s include the opening cysteine and the closing phenylalanine or tryptophan. The D gene is left open where the match is weak. Clone sizes are given selectively: once, few, many, or a class where the clone is expanded.

d_gene: -
v_gene: TRBV19
j_gene: TRBJ2-4
abundance: many
CDR3nt: TGTGCCAGTAGCCGGGGGGCGCAGGCCAAAAACATTCAGTACTTC
CDR3aa: CASSRGAQAKNIQYF

d_gene: -
v_gene: TRBV24-1
j_gene: TRBJ1-4
abundance: many
CDR3nt: TGTGCCACCAGTGATTTAAGCGGGCAGGAAACTAATGAAAAACTGTTTTTT
CDR3aa: CATSDLSGQETNEKLFF

d_gene: -
v_gene: TRBV27
j_gene: TRBJ2-5
abundance: many
CDR3nt: TGTGCCAGCAGTTCAAGGGAAGAGACCCAGTACTTC
CDR3aa: CASSSREETQYF

d_gene: TRBD1
v_gene: TRBV20-1
j_gene: TRBJ2-3
abundance: many
CDR3nt: TGCAGTGCTAGGGGACAGGGGAGGACAGATACGCAGTATTTT
CDR3aa: CSARGQGRTDTQYF

d_gene: TRBD2
v_gene: TRBV20-1
j_gene: TRBJ2-1
abundance: many
CDR3nt: TGCAGTGCTGCCTACTTAGCGGGGAAGAACTACAATGAGCAGTTCTTC
CDR3aa: CSAAYLAGKNYNEQFF

d_gene: TRBD1
v_gene: TRBV6-5
j_gene: TRBJ1-4
abundance: many
CDR3nt: TGTGCCAGCAGACCGGGACAGCCTAATGAAAAACTGTTTTTT
CDR3aa: CASRPGQPNEKLFF

d_gene: -
v_gene: TRBV6-1
j_gene: TRBJ2-7
abundance: many
CDR3nt: TGTGCCAGCAGCCCTTTCTTGGAGGCCTACGAGCAGTACTTC
CDR3aa: CASSPFLEAYEQYF

d_gene: -
v_gene: TRBV29-1
j_gene: TRBJ2-4
abundance: -
CDR3nt: TGCAGCGCCGCGGGTAGGGCGCTAGCCAAAAACATTCAGTACTTC
CDR3aa: CSAAGRALAKNIQYF

d_gene: -
v_gene: TRBV7-6
j_gene: TRBJ2-7
abundance: many
CDR3nt: TGTGCCAGCAGCTTAGACGTATCCACGAGCTCCTACGAGCAGTACTTC
CDR3aa: CASSLDVSTSSYEQYF

d_gene: -
v_gene: TRBV18
j_gene: TRBJ1-1
abundance: many
CDR3nt: TGTGCCAGCTCACCTCACCCGTGGGAGTTGAACACTGAAGCTTTCTTT
CDR3aa: CASSPHPWELNTEAFF